These T cell receptor beta chains were read from a single sample in a study of graft-versus-host responses after intestinal transplantation. No cognate antigen is known for these TCRs. Some clones are missing from TCRdb's copy, which holds only in-frame ones; the method was immunoSEQ multiplex PCR. The sample contains about 88,000 clones, about nine tenths of which appear only once. Sequences were derived from unstimulated CD4+ T cells sorted from spleen or lymph node cells, sampled before intestinal transplant. These receptors were collected from a human donor who received an intestinal transplant. CDR3s include the opening cysteine and the closing phenylalanine or tryptophan. Fields, in order: V gene, J gene, CDR3 protein.

>TRBV18|TRBJ1-1
CASSPSPLGQMNTEAFF
>TRBV9|TRBJ2-5
CASSAGTSGRLGEETQYF
>TRBV5-1|TRBJ2-2
CASSLGGVNTGKLFF
>TRBV7-9|TRBJ2-6
CASSLEWFSGANVLTF
>TRBV5-8|TRBJ2-1
CASSLASGPYNEQFF
>TRBV2|TRBJ1-2
CASSASGRGRGYTF
>TRBV6-5|TRBJ1-2
CASQTQGLGYTF
>TRBV7-3|TRBJ2-2
CASSLGINTGELFF
>TRBV25-1|TRBJ1-2
CASSGIGQKYGYTF
>TRBV9|TRBJ2-1
CASSARGHPRGEQFF
>TRBV11-3|TRBJ1-3
CASSFLNSGNTIYF
>TRBV27|TRBJ2-7
CASTDPKDNSYEQYF
>TRBV6-5|TRBJ2-3
CATTPRLGSTDTQYF
>TRBV7-2|TRBJ2-1
CASSPYISNEQFF
>TRBV27|TRBJ2-1
CASTLSPVAVPNEQFF
>TRBV7-3|TRBJ2-3
CASSLDGRVDTQYF
>TRBV4-1|TRBJ1-2
CASSRVGQLNYGYTF
>TRBV5-5|TRBJ2-7
CASSLTHYYEQYF
>TRBV6-5|TRBJ2-5
CASSYSNSRKATQYF
>TRBV9|TRBJ2-7
CASKRETGEQYF
>TRBV4-2|TRBJ2-5
CASSQDYGGRAEETQYF
>TRBV10-2|TRBJ2-7
CASTGSHEQYF
>TRBV5-4|TRBJ2-7
CASSSGLQGAGEQYF
>TRBV28|TRBJ1-3
CATSEGYGNTIYF
>TRBV27|TRBJ1-1
CASSRGSMNTEAFF
>TRBV19|TRBJ2-7
CASSIVSGSYEQYF
>TRBV14|TRBJ2-1
CASSHPQDVSYNEQFF
>TRBV6-1|TRBJ2-1
CASNPHNEQFF
>TRBV6-1|TRBJ2-7
CASKVRVGSRDEQYF
>TRBV5-8|TRBJ2-7
CASSLDRLAGAYEQYF
>TRBV4-1|TRBJ2-1
CASSQGAVQRDYNEQFF
>TRBV2|TRBJ1-4
CASSSQGQGILTNEKLFF
>TRBV6-1|.
CASRTTSNVYEQYF
>TRBV6-1|TRBJ2-1
CASSETLAAANNEQFF
>TRBV29-1|TRBJ2-7
CSVELAEPGRGYEQYF
>TRBV10-1|TRBJ2-2
CASRSGMGTGELFF
>TRBV7-9|TRBJ1-4
CASSLASANEKLFF
>TRBV27|TRBJ2-2
CASSLGRQGSTGELFF
>TRBV7-9|TRBJ2-1
CASSLAYGGTNEQFF
>TRBV2|TRBJ2-3
CASRKQDYGSTDTQYF